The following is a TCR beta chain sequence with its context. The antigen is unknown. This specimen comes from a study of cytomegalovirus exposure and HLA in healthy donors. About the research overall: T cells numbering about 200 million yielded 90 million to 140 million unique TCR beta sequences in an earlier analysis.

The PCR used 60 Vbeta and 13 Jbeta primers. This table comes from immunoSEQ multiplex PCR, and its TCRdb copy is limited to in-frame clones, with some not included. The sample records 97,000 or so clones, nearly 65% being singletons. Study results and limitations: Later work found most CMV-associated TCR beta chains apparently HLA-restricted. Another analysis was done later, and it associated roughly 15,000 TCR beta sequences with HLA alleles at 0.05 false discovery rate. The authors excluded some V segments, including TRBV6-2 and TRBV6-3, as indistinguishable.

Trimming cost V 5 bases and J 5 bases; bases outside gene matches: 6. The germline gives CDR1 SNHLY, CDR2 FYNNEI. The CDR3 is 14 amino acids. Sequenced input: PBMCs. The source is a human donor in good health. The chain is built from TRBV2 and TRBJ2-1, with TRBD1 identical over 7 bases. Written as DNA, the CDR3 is TGTGCCAGCAGTCCCGGACAGGTAAACAATGAGCAGTTCTTC. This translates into CASSPGQVNNEQFF.